One TCR beta chain is described in this entry. Its cognate antigen is unknown. The length of the CDR3 is 14 residues. Trimming pared 5 bases from V and 6 bases from J, leaving 14 bases between. In germline, CDR1 is MNHNS, CDR2 SASEGT. Treatment reported: roughly 11-day PBMC culture with coronavirus spike peptide pools or control peptides (ViraFEST assay). Wells contained roughly 2 million PBMCs each, and these were cultured with about 9.1 IU/ml IL-2 and around 10 ug/ml peptide pools. Half the medium was replaced with fresh IL-2 medium on days 3 and 7. This sample was included in a study of vaccination and CD4 T cells after COVID-19. Study in general: Cultures that served as controls received a CEFX pool, an HIV-1 Nef pool, or no peptide.

Sequencing of DNA taken from cultured CD4+ T cells relied on the Oncomine TCR Beta short-read assay. From the PCR reads, TCRdb called clonotypes with MiXCR, one entry per CDR3 protein. The profile shows 13,000 to 15,000 distinct CDR3 sequences, under 55% of them singletons. Sample: CD4+ T cells from blood, cultured in vitro. The source is a human donor who had recovered from COVID-19. The rearrangement uses TRBV6-1 and TRBJ1-3, with no clear D. CDR3 loop: CASSRFGGSNTIYF. The CDR3 DNA sequence: TGTGCCAGCAGTCGGTTTGGAGGGTCAAACACCATATATTTT.